These T cell receptor beta chains were read from a single sample in a study of cytotoxic CD8 clonotypes in ibrutinib-treated CLL. Only in-frame clones appear in the TCRdb table, and some are missing; sequencing was by immunoSEQ multiplex PCR. The sample has more than 300,000 clones, 70% to 80% seen once; the top ten hold about 6.7%. The sample in question was PBMCs, obtained before ibrutinib treatment. The receptors derive from a human donor with chronic lymphocytic leukemia. Each CDR3 is given with its conserved first and last residue. The order of the fields is V gene, D gene, J gene, clone size, CDR3 DNA, CDR3 protein. The D gene is left open where the match is weak. A clone size is listed for some rows: how often the clone was seen (once, few, many), or a class if it is expanded.

V gene: TRBV2; D gene: TRBD1; J gene: TRBJ2-1; clone size: NA; CDR3 DNA: TGTGCCAGCAGGAGAGGGGGAAGGGACAGGAGCTACAATGAGCAGTTCTTC; CDR3 protein: CASRRGGRDRSYNEQFF
V gene: TRBV27; D gene: NA; J gene: TRBJ2-1; clone size: NA; CDR3 DNA: TGTGCCAGCAGTTTATCGGGGCATTCCTACAATGAGCAGTTCTTC; CDR3 protein: CASSLSGHSYNEQFF
V gene: TRBV5-4; D gene: NA; J gene: TRBJ2-7; clone size: NA; CDR3 DNA: TGTGCCAGCAGCTTGGATAGGATCCACGAGCAGTACTTC; CDR3 protein: CASSLDRIHEQYF
V gene: TRBV7-6; D gene: TRBD2; J gene: TRBJ2-7; clone size: NA; CDR3 DNA: TGTGCCAGCAGCCCCCATTTAGCGGGAGGCTACGAGCAGTACTTC; CDR3 protein: CASSPHLAGGYEQYF
V gene: TRBV2; D gene: TRBD1; J gene: TRBJ1-5; clone size: few; CDR3 DNA: TGTGCCAGCAGTCCCGGGACAGGGTCTTATCAGCCCCAGCATTTT; CDR3 protein: CASSPGTGSYQPQHF
V gene: TRBV5-1; D gene: TRBD2; J gene: TRBJ2-1; clone size: NA; CDR3 DNA: TGCGCCAGCAGCTTGGGGCTAGCGGGAGGTTCCGATGAGCAGTTCTTC; CDR3 protein: CASSLGLAGGSDEQFF
V gene: TRBV6-5; D gene: TRBD2; J gene: TRBJ2-7; clone size: NA; CDR3 DNA: TGTGCCAGCAGCGGAACTAGCGGGAGGACCTACGAGCAGTACTTC; CDR3 protein: CASSGTSGRTYEQYF
V gene: TRBV27; D gene: NA; J gene: TRBJ2-5; clone size: few; CDR3 DNA: TGTGCCAGCAAGGGGGTCTGGGGCTGGAAAGAGACCCAGTACTTC; CDR3 protein: CASKGVWGWKETQYF
V gene: TRBV11-3; D gene: NA; J gene: TRBJ1-1; clone size: NA; CDR3 DNA: TGTGCCAGCAGCAGACAGGCGAACACTGAAGCTTTCTTT; CDR3 protein: CASSRQANTEAFF
V gene: TRBV7-2; D gene: NA; J gene: TRBJ1-3; clone size: NA; CDR3 DNA: TGTGCCAGCAGCCCAAAGCCGGGGGGCGGAAACACCATATATTTT; CDR3 protein: CASSPKPGGGNTIYF
V gene: TRBV20-1; D gene: NA; J gene: TRBJ1-2; clone size: NA; CDR3 DNA: TGCAGTCTCGGCGGCGGTGGCTACACCTTC; CDR3 protein: CSLGGGGYTF
V gene: TRBV19; D gene: NA; J gene: TRBJ1-5; clone size: NA; CDR3 DNA: TGTGCCAGTAGTCCAGATTTGGGCAATCAGCCCCAGCATTTT; CDR3 protein: CASSPDLGNQPQHF
V gene: TRBV9; D gene: NA; J gene: TRBJ2-1; clone size: NA; CDR3 DNA: TGTGCCAGCAGCCTTCGGACGGGCCCCTACAATGAGCAGTTCTTC; CDR3 protein: CASSLRTGPYNEQFF
V gene: TRBV6-5; D gene: NA; J gene: TRBJ2-7; clone size: NA; CDR3 DNA: TGTGCCAGCAGAACCTCGGTTGTAGGTTCCTACGAGCAGTACTTC; CDR3 protein: CASRTSVVGSYEQYF
V gene: TRBV25-1; D gene: TRBD1; J gene: TRBJ1-3; clone size: NA; CDR3 DNA: TGTGCCAGCAGTGCCACGACAGGGGTTGGAAACACCATATATTTT; CDR3 protein: CASSATTGVGNTIYF
V gene: TRBV7-2; D gene: NA; J gene: TRBJ2-3; clone size: NA; CDR3 DNA: TGTGCCAGCAGCTCAGGGTGGTTGCAGGGAACTACAGATACGCAGTATTTT; CDR3 protein: CASSSGWLQGTTDTQYF
V gene: TRBV21-1; D gene: NA; J gene: TRBJ2-7; clone size: once; CDR3 DNA: TGTGCCAGCAGCAAGGGACTAGCGGGAGTCTACGAGCAGTACTTC; CDR3 protein: CASSKGLAGVYEQYF
V gene: TRBV6-6; D gene: NA; J gene: TRBJ2-5; clone size: once; CDR3 DNA: TGTGCCAGCAGTTACGAGGGCATGCAAGAGACCCAGTACTTC; CDR3 protein: CASSYEGMQETQYF
V gene: TRBV4-2; D gene: NA; J gene: TRBJ2-1; clone size: NA; CDR3 DNA: TGTGCCAGCAGCCAAGTTTTCCTATCGGGAGAACGAATTGAGCAGTTCTTC; CDR3 protein: CASSQVFLSGERIEQFF
V gene: TRBV15; D gene: NA; J gene: TRBJ2-2; clone size: NA; CDR3 DNA: TGTGCCACCAGCAGAGGATTCAAGGGTTCGGGGGAGCTGTTTTTT; CDR3 protein: CATSRGFKGSGELFF
V gene: TRBV27; D gene: TRBD2; J gene: TRBJ2-3; clone size: NA; CDR3 DNA: TGTGCCAGCAGTTTTGGCTTACGGGGGGGAGATACGCAGTATTTT; CDR3 protein: CASSFGLRGGDTQYF
V gene: TRBV27; D gene: NA; J gene: TRBJ1-1; clone size: NA; CDR3 DNA: TGTGCCAGCAGTTTATATAAGGTGAACACTGAAGCTTTCTTT; CDR3 protein: CASSLYKVNTEAFF
V gene: TRBV6-5; D gene: NA; J gene: TRBJ1-1; clone size: NA; CDR3 DNA: TGTGCCAGCAGTTACGGGGGGCTTCCTGAAGCTTTCTTT; CDR3 protein: CASSYGGLPEAFF
V gene: TRBV28; D gene: NA; J gene: TRBJ2-7; clone size: NA; CDR3 DNA: TGTGCCAGCAGTATCCCCCGCGGGGCTAGTTACGAGCAGTACTTC; CDR3 protein: CASSIPRGASYEQYF
V gene: TRBV27; D gene: NA; J gene: TRBJ1-5; clone size: few; CDR3 DNA: TGTGCCAGCAGTTTAGTGGGGGCAAGGCCCCAGCATTTT; CDR3 protein: CASSLVGARPQHF
V gene: TRBV6-6; D gene: NA; J gene: TRBJ1-1; clone size: NA; CDR3 DNA: TGTGCCAGCAGTTACTCGGGGGGGCCCACTGAAGCTTTCTTT; CDR3 protein: CASSYSGGPTEAFF
V gene: TRBV2; D gene: NA; J gene: TRBJ2-3; clone size: NA; CDR3 DNA: TGTGCCAGCAGTGATCACAGATCTTCTAGCACAGATACGCAGTATTTT; CDR3 protein: CASSDHRSSSTDTQYF
V gene: TRBV7-2; D gene: TRBD1; J gene: TRBJ1-1; clone size: NA; CDR3 DNA: TGTGCCAGCAGCAGACAGGGGAATACTGAAGCTTTCTTT; CDR3 protein: CASSRQGNTEAFF
V gene: TRBV5-4; D gene: NA; J gene: TRBJ2-7; clone size: few; CDR3 DNA: TGTGCCAGCAGATCCGGGACTGATTCCTACGAGCAGTACTTC; CDR3 protein: CASRSGTDSYEQYF
V gene: TRBV2; D gene: TRBD1; J gene: TRBJ2-5; clone size: NA; CDR3 DNA: TGTGCCAGCAGTACTTCACCCCGGGACAGTGCACAAGAGACCCAGTACTTC; CDR3 protein: CASSTSPRDSAQETQYF
V gene: TRBV28; D gene: TRBD2; J gene: TRBJ2-3; clone size: NA; CDR3 DNA: TGTGCCAGCAGAGGTAGCGGGAGATATTTTAGCACAGATACGCAGTATTTT; CDR3 protein: CASRGSGRYFSTDTQYF
V gene: TRBV10-3; D gene: NA; J gene: TRBJ2-2; clone size: NA; CDR3 DNA: TGTGCCATCAGAGACGTAGTGGGGGAGACCGGGGAGCTGTTTTTT; CDR3 protein: CAIRDVVGETGELFF
V gene: TRBV25-1; D gene: NA; J gene: TRBJ2-1; clone size: NA; CDR3 DNA: TGTGCCAGCAGTGAATTGGGCGGAGTCTACAATGAGCAGTTCTTC; CDR3 protein: CASSELGGVYNEQFF
V gene: TRBV29-1; D gene: NA; J gene: TRBJ2-5; clone size: NA; CDR3 DNA: TGCAGCGTGCCTCTACCCGGGTCGAAGACCCAGTACTTC; CDR3 protein: CSVPLPGSKTQYF
V gene: TRBV9; D gene: TRBD1; J gene: TRBJ1-3; clone size: NA; CDR3 DNA: TGTGCCAGCAGTTCAGGGGGCTCTGGAAACACCATATATTTT; CDR3 protein: CASSSGGSGNTIYF